Each of the 11 T cell receptor beta chains below was sequenced from the same sample in a study of human thymus T cells. Sequencing used immunoSEQ multiplex PCR; TCRdb keeps in-frame clones, though not all of them. The sample includes approximately 49,000 clones, around 95% of them seen just once. The material sequenced was blood. These receptors all come from a girl under three years old with a congenital heart defect but otherwise immunologically healthy.

The chain carries TRBV19 and TRBJ1-2, with D possibly matching TRBD1 (5 bases). Deletions cut 6 bases from V and 2 bases from J, with 16 bases between. The CDR3 is 15 residues long. Germline CDR1 reads LNHDA; CDR2 reads SQIVND (reference sequence). The CDR3 coding sequence is TGTGCCAGTAGCATTCAAGGACAACCAAACTATGGCTACACCTTC. This encodes CASSIQGQPNYGYTF. The variable domain in full, completed from reference TRBV19 and TRBJ1-2, reads DGGITQSPKYLFRKEGQNVTLSCEQNLNHDAMYWYRQDPGQGLRLIYYSQIVNDFQKGDIAEGYSVSREKKESFPLTVTSAQKNPTAFYLCASSIQGQPNYGYTFGSGTRLTVV.

Concerning this clone itself: One end of the junction varies from germline; a read error may be responsible. The chain has TRBV10-3 and TRBJ2-1, with 11 bases lining up with TRBD1. Looked up from germline, CDR1 is ENHRY and CDR2 is SYGVKD. The CDR3 spans 13 residues. Here the CDR3 reads CAISGFGDRGCIF. The CDR3 DNA follows: TGTGCCATCAGTGGGTTCGGGGACAGGGGGTGTATCTTC.

The chain employs TRBV28 and TRBJ2-3; perhaps TRBD2 as D (6 bases). This CDR3 has 14 residues. V was trimmed by 1 base and J by 10 bases, leaving 15 bases between them. Germline V lookup: CDR1 MDHEN, CDR2 SYDVKM. CDR3 protein: CASSLYRERRPQYF. In DNA, the CDR3 is TGTGCCAGCAGTTTATACCGGGAGCGTCGTCCGCAGTATTTT.

The CDR3 nucleotides are TGTGCCAGGGCCGACACTTACGAGCAGTACTTC. Its translation is CARADTYEQYF. This chain joins TRBV6-1 and TRBJ2-7; D is undetermined. Trimming cost V 9 bases and J 4 bases, with 10 bases left between them. CDR1 and CDR2 from the germline V gene are MNHNS and SASEGT. This CDR3 spans 11 amino acids.

The rearrangement joins TRBV18 to TRBJ2-1; 8 nucleotides line up with TRBD1. With 2 bases clipped from V and 5 bases from J, the junction kept 8 bases outside the gene matches. Germline V lookup: CDR1 KGHSH, CDR2 LQKENI. The CDR3 spans 16 residues. The CDR3 nucleotides read TGTGCCAGCTCACCAAGTTCGACAGGGGCCAACAATGAGCAGTTCTTC. Its protein is CASSPSSTGANNEQFF.

The chain combines TRBV5-1 with TRBJ2-7; TRBD2 agrees at 9 bases. V was clipped by 7 bases and J by 6 bases; unmatched bases: 20. Germline CDR1 and CDR2: SGHRS and YFSETQ. The CDR3 is made up of 17 amino acids. CDR3 DNA: TGCGCCAGCGGAGGAGGTATAGCGGGAGAATCTCCCCTCGAGCAGTACTTC. Translation gives CASGGGIAGESPLEQYF. The full variable domain, its missing parts supplied by reference TRBV5-1 and TRBJ2-7, is KAGVTQTPRYLIKTRGQQVTLSCSPISGHRSVSWYQQTPGQGLQFLFEYFSETQRNKGNFPGRFSGRQFSNSRSEMNVSTLELGDSALYLCASGGGIAGESPLEQYFGPGTRLTVT.

This rearrangement joins TRBV11-2 to TRBJ2-3; maybe TRBD2 (6 bases). Germline assignment: CDR1 SGHAT and CDR2 FQNNGV. V was pared by 0 bases and J by 0 bases, with 7 bases between. This CDR3 is 15 amino acids long. This chain's CDR3 is CASSLDGTSTDTQYF. CDR3 DNA: TGTGCCAGCAGCTTAGACGGGACTAGCACAGATACGCAGTATTTT.

The chain recombines TRBV27 with TRBJ1-5; maybe TRBD1 (5 bases). Germline V CDR1 and CDR2: MNHEY, SMNVEV (reference sequence). V lost 0 bases and J lost 11, with 14 bases in between. This CDR3 is 14 amino acids long. CDR3 coding DNA: TGTGCCAGCAGTTTATCTGCCAGACTGGGGGCCCAGCATTTT. It yields the protein CASSLSARLGAQHF.

The chain links TRBV15 to TRBJ1-5; D ambiguous. Trimming pared 4 bases from V and 0 bases from J, leaving 7 bases between. Germline-derived CDR1 and CDR2 are LNHNV and YYDKDF (reference sequence). CDR3 length: 14 amino acids. The CDR3 DNA reads TGTGCCACCAGCAACAGTGTTAGCAATCAGCCCCAGCATTTT. This gives the protein CATSNSVSNQPQHF.

About this clone itself: This specimen includes other DNA sequences encoding the same CDR3. The chain couples TRBV5-4 to TRBJ2-1; 11 positions match TRBD2. CDR1 SGHNT and CDR2 YYREEE come from the germline V gene (reference sequence). Trimming took 1 base from V and 10 from J; bases not matched to a gene: 4. This CDR3 is built from 14 residues. CDR3 nucleotides: TGTGCCAGCAGCTTGACTAGCGGGAGCAACGAGCAGTTCTTC. The encoded protein is CASSLTSGSNEQFF.

This chain joins TRBV5-1 and TRBJ2-5; no reliable D call. Germline loops: CDR1 SGHRS, CDR2 YFSETQ. The V gene lost 4 bases and the J gene lost 3 bases, with 4 bases spanning the gap. The CDR3 extends over 11 amino acids. CDR3 nucleotide sequence: TGCGCCAGCAGCGGAAAAGAGACCCAGTACTTC. Translation: CASSGKETQYF.